Below are 25 T cell receptor beta chains sequenced from a single sample in a study of early T cells in non-severe SARS-CoV-2 infection. MiXCR, run by TCRdb on the 5' RACE reads, gives a single entry per CDR3 protein. The table shows about 59,000 distinct CDR3 sequences, with around 13% occurring only once. Sequencing input: whole blood. These receptors were taken from an adult who was a healthcare worker with PCR-confirmed SARS-CoV-2 infection or an uninfected control (not recorded which).

This clonotype was seen ten or more times. The chain is built from TRBV2 and TRBJ1-5; the D is unclear. Trimming shortened V by 3 bases and J by 0 bases, and 6 bases separated the two germline ends. This CDR3 is built from 14 residues. Germline assignment: CDR1 SNHLY and CDR2 FYNNEI. In DNA form, the CDR3 reads TGTGCCAGCAGTGACAGATATAGCAATCAGCCCCAGCATTTT. It codes for CASSDRYSNQPQHF. Using reference TRBV2 and TRBJ1-5 for the parts outside the CDR3, the full variable domain is EPEVTQTPSHQVTQMGQEVILRCVPISNHLYFYWYRQILGQKVEFLVSFYNNEISEKSEIFDDQFSVERPDGSNFTLKIRSTKLEDSAMYFCASSDRYSNQPQHFGDGTRLSIL.

The chain links TRBV12-3 or TRBV12-4 to TRBJ2-1; 7 bases align to TRBD1. Trimming cost V 6 bases and J 8 bases; bases outside gene matches: 13. The CDR3 runs 15 residues. CDR3: CASSPQGEATYEQFF. The DNA of the CDR3 is TGTGCCAGCAGCCCGCAGGGGGAAGCGACGTATGAGCAGTTCTTC.

This clonotype was seen only once. V is TRBV28 and J is TRBJ1-1; 9 nucleotides align to TRBD1. CDR3 length: 12 residues. Germline-derived CDR1 and CDR2 are MDHEN and SYDVKM. V was pared by 8 bases and J by 6 bases, with 4 bases of the junction left unmatched. CDR3 amino acids: CASGTGSSEAFF. The DNA for the CDR3 is TGTGCCAGCGGGACAGGGTCCTCTGAAGCTTTCTTT.

This clonotype has at least ten counts. The rearrangement joins TRBV7-9 to TRBJ2-3, with D unclear. V was pared by 2 bases and J by 2 bases, with 8 bases between. Germline values: CDR1 SEHNR, CDR2 FQNEAQ (reference sequence). This CDR3 is 14 amino acids long. The CDR3 DNA reads as TGTGCCAGCAGCTTATATTCAACCACAGATACGCAGTATTTT. Its translation is CASSLYSTTDTQYF.

J is TRBJ2-1 and V is TRBV2, with 10 bases aligning to TRBD1. The V gene's germline CDR1 is SNHLY and CDR2 FYNNEI. The ends lost 6 bases at V and 8 bases at J; junction bases unmatched: 10. This CDR3 comprises 15 residues. The CDR3 DNA sequence: TGTGCCAGCAGACGTGACAGGGGGCTGTCATATGAGCAGTTCTTC. It is translated as CASRRDRGLSYEQFF.

V usage is TRBV29-1 and J usage is TRBJ2-3, with TRBD2 matching over 8 bases. CDR3 length: 15 residues. Germline CDR1 and CDR2: SQVTM and ANQGSEA. Germline trimming cut 2 bases from V and 3 bases from J; bases unmatched to any gene: 7. CDR3: CSVERAGVVTDTQYF. DNA for the CDR3: TGCAGCGTTGAACGAGCGGGAGTAGTTACAGATACGCAGTATTTT.

This clonotype was recorded a few times. The chain couples TRBV12-3 or TRBV12-4 to TRBJ2-1, with a possible D match to TRBD1 (7 bases). V lost 1 base to trimming and J lost 6 bases, with 10 bases between them. The CDR3 has 14 amino acids. The CDR3 protein is CASSLGQGGNEQFF. CDR3 bases: TGTGCCAGCAGTTTAGGACAGGGAGGCAATGAGCAGTTCTTC.

In this sample, this clonotype turned up many times. The chain recombines TRBV20-1 with TRBJ2-7; a possible D gene is TRBD2 (5 bases). CDR3 length equals 16 residues. Trimming removed 2 bases at V and 4 bases at J, with 21 bases between. The germline V gene encodes CDR1 DFQATT and CDR2 SNEGSKA (reference sequence). CDR3 in DNA: TGCAGTGCTAGACCTCCCGGCCCGAGGGTCTTATACGAGCAGTACTTC. It is translated as CSARPPGPRVLYEQYF.

There are many counts of this clonotype. This rearrangement joins TRBV7-2 to TRBJ1-2, with D unclear. The V and J ends lost 2 bases and 6 bases respectively, with 16 bases between them. The CDR3 is 15 amino acids. Germline CDR1 is SGHTA and CDR2 is FQGNSA. The chain's CDR3 is CASSLTSTEAHGYTF. The CDR3 nucleotides read TGTGCCAGCAGCTTAACAAGCACCGAGGCCCATGGCTACACCTTC.

This clonotype appeared once. DNA of the CDR3: TGTGCCCCTGGGGGGGGGAGGTTGCGCACCGGGGAGCTGTTTTTT. The encoded protein is CAPGGGRLRTGELFF. The gene calls are TRBV12-3 or TRBV12-4 and TRBJ2-2; 7 bases are a match to TRBD2. CDR3 length: 15 residues. V lost 11 bases and J lost 4; bases outside the gene matches: 13.

V and J are TRBV7-2 and TRBJ2-7, with D perhaps matching TRBD2 (5 bases). V dropped 3 bases and J dropped 2 bases, with 14 bases sitting between them. Germline V lookup: CDR1 SGHTA, CDR2 FQGNSA. The CDR3 runs 15 residues. The CDR3 bases are TGTGCCAGCAGCTTCGAGGGTCGGAGTGCCTACGAGCAGTACTTC. Translating it yields CASSFEGRSAYEQYF.

This clonotype was observed many times. The chain carries TRBV11-3 and TRBJ2-5, with D uncertain. This CDR3 has 13 residues. From germline, CDR1 is SGHNT and CDR2 YENEEA. Trimming pared 5 bases from V and 2 bases from J, leaving 9 bases between. CDR3 in DNA: TGTGCCAGCAGCCGTAGCTCACAAGAGACCCAGTACTTC. Translating it yields CASSRSSQETQYF.

This clonotype occurred a few times. This chain connects TRBV12-3 or TRBV12-4 to TRBJ1-3, with TRBD1 matching 9 bases. V shed 5 bases and J 0 bases; nucleotides not matched to a gene: 8. This CDR3 region has 17 residues. The CDR3 sequence is CASSLGTGKSSGNTIYF. CDR3 sequence (DNA): TGTGCCAGCAGTCTAGGGACAGGGAAGTCCTCTGGAAACACCATATATTTT.

This clonotype was seen many times. The gene calls are TRBV6-4 and TRBJ2-1; 9 positions agree with TRBD2. This CDR3 is built from 13 residues. Trimming took 4 bases from V and 10 from J; bases not matched to a gene: 5. The germline gives CDR1 MRHNA, CDR2 SNTAGT. CDR3 amino acids: CASSVGLASEQFF. For the CDR3, the DNA is TGTGCCAGCAGTGTAGGACTAGCGAGCGAGCAGTTCTTC.

This clonotype was found a few times. J is TRBJ1-1 and V is TRBV11-2, with D tentatively TRBD1 (5 bases). Trimming stripped 2 bases from V and 3 bases from J, with 13 bases between. Per the germline V gene, CDR1 is SGHAT and CDR2 is FQNNGV. This CDR3 has 15 amino acids. CDR3 sequence reads: CASSLFQGTDTEAFF. CDR3 DNA sequence: TGTGCCAGCAGCTTATTTCAGGGAACGGACACTGAAGCTTTCTTT.

Concerning this clonotype itself: This may come from a read error, since a much larger clone is one base off. The J gene is TRBJ2-3, the V gene TRBV13, with 14 bases fitting TRBD2. The CDR3 has 18 residues. Unmatched junction bases numbered 10, after V lost 4 bases and J lost 4 bases. CDR1 PRHDT and CDR2 FYEKMQ come from the germline V gene (reference sequence). CDR3 loop: CASSSGTSGGFRADTQYF. CDR3 nucleotide sequence: TGTGCCAGCAGCTCAGGGACTAGCGGGGGTTTCAGGGCAGATACGCAGTATTTT.

V gene TRBV29-1 combines with J gene TRBJ2-3, with 7 bases fitting TRBD1. CDR3 size: 12 residues. The V gene's germline CDR1 is SQVTM and CDR2 ANQGSEA. Trimming removed 7 bases from V and 5 bases from J; junction bases left unmatched: 6. The CDR3 DNA sequence: TGCAGCGCCATACAGGGGATAGATACGCAGTATTTT. This encodes CSAIQGIDTQYF.

The V call is TRBV2, the J call TRBJ2-3; D remains ambiguous. Germline values: CDR1 SNHLY, CDR2 FYNNEI. There are 13 residues in the CDR3. Trimming shortened V by 5 bases and J by 3 bases, and 9 bases separated the two germline ends. In DNA form, the CDR3 reads TGTGCCAGCAGTCCTCAAGGGACAGATACGCAGTATTTT. Its translation is CASSPQGTDTQYF.

This clonotype was observed at least ten times. The chain is built from TRBV5-1 and TRBJ2-3; 9 nucleotides line up with TRBD2. Germline V gene lookup returns CDR1 SGHRS and CDR2 YFSETQ. The CDR3 length is 18 residues. Trimming removed 0 bases from V and 0 bases from J; junction bases left unmatched: 8. The CDR3 region is CASSLVASGETSTDTQYF. The DNA of the CDR3 is TGCGCCAGCAGCTTGGTGGCTAGCGGGGAAACTAGCACAGATACGCAGTATTTT.

This clonotype has ten or more counts. This rearrangement joins TRBV2 to TRBJ2-5, with 9 bases identical to TRBD2. Germline V gene data show CDR1 as SNHLY and CDR2 as FYNNEI. J lost 3 bases, V lost 7 bases, and 12 bases had no gene match. The CDR3 has 16 residues. CDR3 loop: CASKQVRTSDKETQYF. The CDR3 coding sequence is TGTGCCAGCAAACAGGTGCGGACTAGCGACAAAGAGACCCAGTACTTC.

This sequence joins TRBV12-3 or TRBV12-4 and TRBJ2-3; D not certain. The CDR3 loop spans 14 amino acids. V was shortened by 6 bases and J by 6 bases, with 16 bases between the two germline ends. Written as DNA, the CDR3 is TGTGCCAGCAGGGGCCCCAATTACCCCGATACGCAGTATTTT. Translated, it gives CASRGPNYPDTQYF.

This clonotype was seen repeatedly, ten times or more. The genes are TRBV7-6 and TRBJ1-1, with D possibly TRBD1 on 6 matching bases. CDR3 length: 13 residues. Germline V gene sequence: CDR1 SGHVS, CDR2 FNYEAQ. Trimming removed 9 bases at V and 0 bases at J, with 11 bases between. This CDR3 is CARPGQLNTEAFF. In nucleotides, the CDR3 is TGTGCCAGACCCGGACAGCTGAACACTGAAGCTTTCTTT.

The chain joins TRBV29-1 to TRBJ2-1; no firm D call. This CDR3 is 11 amino acids long. Deletions cut 0 bases from V and 6 bases from J, with 3 bases between. Looked up from germline, CDR1 is SQVTM and CDR2 is ANQGSEA. CDR3 region: CSVEDSNEQFF. The CDR3 DNA is TGCAGCGTTGAAGACAGCAATGAGCAGTTCTTC.

This clonotype was recorded many times. The gene calls are TRBV5-6 and TRBJ2-3, with 7 bases that match TRBD1. V was pared by 4 bases and J by 2 bases, with 10 bases of the junction left unmatched. In germline, CDR1 is SGHDT, CDR2 YYEEEE. The CDR3 loop spans 16 amino acids. As DNA, the CDR3 is TGTGCCAGCAGCATATACAGGGGCCCCTTCACAGATACGCAGTATTTT. It is translated as CASSIYRGPFTDTQYF.

This clonotype occurred many times. The chain has TRBV9 and TRBJ2-7, with 7 bases aligning to TRBD2. The CDR3 has 15 amino acids. With 1 base clipped from V and 3 bases from J, the junction kept 7 bases outside the gene matches. Germline-derived CDR1 and CDR2 are SGDLS and YYNGEE. In DNA form, the CDR3 reads TGTGCCAGCAGCGTATCCCCGGCGGGGGACTACGAGCAGTACTTC. Translating it yields CASSVSPAGDYEQYF.